Below are 16 T cell receptor beta chains sequenced from a single sample in a study of cytomegalovirus exposure and HLA in healthy donors. The assay was immunoSEQ multiplex PCR, and TCRdb's table has in-frame clones only and misses some. The top ten clones hold around 10% of a sample with more than 120,000 clones, around nine tenths of them seen once. Sequencing input: PBMCs. These receptors were obtained from a man younger than 35 in good health and CMV-seropositive.

The chain carries TRBV9 and TRBJ1-1; unclear D gene. The CDR3 runs to 14 residues. Germline assignment: CDR1 SGDLS and CDR2 YYNGEE. Trimming removed 1 base at V and 5 bases at J, with 12 bases between. This chain's CDR3 is CASSVSGDGTEAFF. For the CDR3, the DNA is TGTGCCAGCAGCGTAAGTGGTGACGGGACTGAAGCTTTCTTT.

The chain joins TRBV9 to TRBJ1-4; TRBD1 matches 8 bases. The CDR3 totals 14 residues. Germline V gene sequence: CDR1 SGDLS, CDR2 YYNGEE. J gave up 7 bases and V 2 bases, and 4 bases lay outside the gene matches. The CDR3 region is CASSVGTGVEKLFF. The CDR3 bases are TGTGCCAGCAGCGTTGGGACAGGTGTTGAAAAACTGTTTTTT.

The V and J genes are TRBV7-8 and TRBJ1-5, with D uncertain. Germline V gene lookup returns CDR1 SGHVS and CDR2 FQNEAQ. V was pared by 3 bases and J by 6 bases, with 18 bases between. The CDR3 length is 16 residues. The CDR3 sequence is CASSFSIEGWGQPQHF. The CDR3 nucleotides read TGTGCCAGCAGCTTTAGTATCGAGGGATGGGGTCAGCCCCAGCATTTT.

The V and J genes are TRBV6-5 and TRBJ2-1, with D maybe TRBD1 (5 bases). The CDR3 sequence is 15 residues long. Germline V gene lookup returns CDR1 MNHEY and CDR2 SVGAGI. Trimming took off 5 bases at V and 7 bases at J, with 18 bases between the two ends. The CDR3 loop is CASSRQGNLRNEQFF. In DNA, the CDR3 is TGTGCCAGCAGTCGCCAGGGAAATTTAAGGAATGAGCAGTTCTTC.

V and J are TRBV5-6 and TRBJ2-1, with 7 bases identical to TRBD2. There are 15 residues in the CDR3. The J segment lost 3 bases and the V segment lost 4 bases, leaving 7 bases of the junction unmatched. The germline V gene encodes CDR1 SGHDT and CDR2 YYEEEE. The CDR3 region is CASSLGLAVYNEQFF. CDR3 in DNA: TGTGCCAGCAGCCTGGGGCTAGCGGTCTACAATGAGCAGTTCTTC.

The chain has TRBV10-3 and TRBJ2-1; weak D call: TRBD1 (6 bases). Germline loops: CDR1 ENHRY, CDR2 SYGVKD. The CDR3 is 15 amino acids. Trimming pared 3 bases from V and 7 bases from J, leaving 16 bases between. The CDR3, as DNA: TGTGCCATCAGTGATACGCACTTAGGGGGTAATGAGCAGTTCTTC. Its protein product is CAISDTHLGGNEQFF.

The chain couples TRBV6-6 to TRBJ2-7; D gene ambiguous. Germline CDR1 MNHNY, CDR2 SVGAGI (reference sequence). Trimming left V 5 bases short and J 0 bases short, with 11 bases between. The CDR3 consists of 14 residues. The CDR3 spells CASSPGHSSYEQYF. The CDR3 region has the DNA TGTGCCAGCAGTCCCGGTCATTCCTCCTACGAGCAGTACTTC.

This clone was counted once. The chain carries TRBV9 and TRBJ1-5; a possible D gene is TRBD1 (5 bases). The CDR3 loop spans 15 amino acids. Trimming took 3 bases from V and 6 from J, leaving 16 bases between them. Germline V lookup: CDR1 SGDLS, CDR2 YYNGEE. The CDR3 loop reads CASSAEEGPGQPQHF. The CDR3 DNA sequence: TGTGCCAGCAGCGCCGAGGAGGGGCCGGGTCAGCCCCAGCATTTT.

This clone showed up just a few times. The gene calls are TRBV2 and TRBJ1-2; no clear D. Trimming left V 6 bases short and J 0 bases short, with 11 bases between. CDR1 and CDR2 from the germline V gene are SNHLY and FYNNEI. There are 14 residues in the CDR3. The CDR3 here is CASRPEVTNYGYTF. Written as DNA, the CDR3 is TGTGCCAGCAGGCCGGAGGTCACTAACTATGGCTACACCTTC.

V usage is TRBV30 and J usage is TRBJ2-5, with TRBD1 identical over 7 bases. V dropped 4 bases and J dropped 9; count of bases not matched to a gene: 11. The CDR3 length is 13 residues. Germline V CDR1 and CDR2: GTSNPN, SVGIG (reference sequence). CDR3 nucleotides: TGTGCCTGGACGACAGGGACGGATCGGGCCCAGTACTTC. It encodes CAWTTGTDRAQYF.

In its sample, this clone was seen a few times. The chain combines TRBV30 with TRBJ1-5; D is ambiguous. Germline V gene sequence: CDR1 GTSNPN, CDR2 SVGIG (reference sequence). CDR3 size: 13 residues. V gave up 0 bases and J gave up 6 bases, with 9 bases separating them. The chain's CDR3 is CAWSVAGSQPQHF. CDR3 coding DNA: TGTGCCTGGAGTGTGGCCGGGAGTCAGCCCCAGCATTTT. Full variable domain (outside the CDR3, taken from reference TRBV30 and TRBJ1-5): SQTIHQWPATLVQPVGSPLSLECTVEGTSNPNLYWYRQAAGRGLQLLFYSVGIGQISSEVPQNLSASRPQDRQFILSSKKLLLSDSGFYLCAWSVAGSQPQHFGDGTRLSIL.

The V gene is TRBV9, the J gene TRBJ2-5, with TRBD2 matching over 9 bases. The CDR3 contains 15 residues. After removal of 4 bases from V and 5 bases from J, the junction contained 9 bases not matched to a gene. Looked up from germline, CDR1 is SGDLS and CDR2 is YYNGEE. CDR3 sequence reads: CASSTIAGVGETQYF. As DNA, the CDR3 is TGTGCCAGCAGCACCATAGCGGGAGTGGGGGAGACCCAGTACTTC.

The chain joins TRBV28 to TRBJ2-7, with 7 bases identical to TRBD1. The V gene end was trimmed by 3 bases and the J gene end by 10 bases; junction bases not matched to a gene: 6. Germline V lookup: CDR1 MDHEN, CDR2 SYDVKM. This CDR3 region has 12 residues. The CDR3 coding sequence is TGTGCCAGCAGTTTTGGGGACAGACATCAGTACTTC. Residues: CASSFGDRHQYF.

The chain is built from TRBV20-1 and TRBJ1-2; no definite D call. Per germline, CDR1 DFQATT and CDR2 SNEGSKA (reference sequence). V lost 3 bases and J lost 8, with 10 bases in between. There are 11 residues in the CDR3. The CDR3 region is CSASGGIGYTF. The CDR3 DNA reads as TGCAGTGCTAGTGGAGGGATCGGCTACACCTTC.

This chain's CDR3 is CASSVSAGSTPYEQYF. CDR3 in DNA: TGTGCCAGCAGCGTTTCGGCAGGGTCGACCCCCTACGAGCAGTACTTC. The rearrangement uses TRBV5-6 and TRBJ2-7; D is possibly TRBD1 (5 bases). Germline V gene sequence: CDR1 SGHDT, CDR2 YYEEEE. The CDR3 consists of 16 residues. With 4 bases removed from V and 2 bases from J, the gap between germline ends came to 19 bases.

The chain links TRBV5-6 to TRBJ1-2; TRBD1 is a possible D gene (6 bases). Germline lookup yields CDR1 SGHDT and CDR2 YYEEEE. The V end was cut by 1 base, the J end by 5 bases, with 12 bases between. The CDR3 totals 14 residues. Here the CDR3 reads CASSLQGKEYGYTF. CDR3 nucleotide sequence: TGTGCCAGCAGCTTGCAGGGGAAGGAGTATGGCTACACCTTC.